This TCR beta chain stems from a study of response to subunit inactivated influenza vaccine. Trimming removed 7 bases from V and 8 bases from J; junction bases left unmatched: 8. The CDR3 has 13 amino acids. Per germline, CDR1 SNHLY and CDR2 FYNNEI. General observations from the study: Every seasonal influenza vaccination brings in few new T cells, the authors suggested.

This clonotype was counted a few times. The antigen is unknown. MiXCR was run by TCRdb on the RT-PCR reads, yielding one entry per CDR3 protein. This table holds about 700,000 distinct CDR3 sequences, less than 20% found once. This receptor was obtained from a man aged 45-65 years who received an inactivated influenza vaccine. The gene calls are TRBV2 and TRBJ2-1; TRBD2 agrees at 7 bases. The source was PBMCs from blood, collected about 11 days after vaccination. The CDR3 DNA is TGTGCCAGCAATCGCCCTACTAGCGATGAGCAGTTCTTC. It translates to CASNRPTSDEQFF.